The rows below give T cell receptor beta chains drawn from one sample of a study of cytomegalovirus exposure and HLA in healthy donors. Produced via immunoSEQ multiplex PCR; TCRdb's table is partial and in-frame only. This specimen shows about 84,000 clones; the ten leading clones hold about 0.5%. Sequencing was done on a sample of PBMCs. The receptors come from a man over 45 in good health and CMV-seronegative. Each CDR3 is given with its conserved first and last residue. The D gene is left open where the match is weak.

V gene: TRBV10-3
J gene: TRBJ2-3
D gene: TRBD2
CDR3 protein: CAISEPLAAATDTQYF
CDR3 DNA: TGTGCCATCAGTGAGCCGCTAGCGGCAGCCACAGATACGCAGTATTTT

V gene: TRBV11-1
J gene: TRBJ1-3
D gene: NA
CDR3 protein: CASSTRRVGGNTIYF
CDR3 DNA: TGTGCCAGCTCAACCCGGCGGGTAGGAGGAAACACCATATATTTT

V gene: TRBV4-3
J gene: TRBJ2-1
D gene: NA
CDR3 protein: CASSPTEYNEQFF
CDR3 DNA: TGCGCCAGCAGCCCGACAGAGTACAATGAGCAGTTCTTC

V gene: TRBV2
J gene: TRBJ1-4
D gene: TRBD1
CDR3 protein: CASAGTGGDANEKLFF
CDR3 DNA: TGTGCCAGCGCCGGGACAGGGGGCGATGCAAATGAAAAACTGTTTTTT

V gene: TRBV19
J gene: TRBJ1-5
D gene: TRBD1
CDR3 protein: CASSIEGTEGNQPQHF
CDR3 DNA: TGTGCCAGTAGTATAGAAGGGACAGAAGGCAATCAGCCCCAGCATTTT

V gene: TRBV2
J gene: TRBJ1-1
D gene: NA
CDR3 protein: CASRAPNPHEAFF
CDR3 DNA: TGTGCCAGCAGGGCACCCAACCCCCATGAAGCTTTCTTT

V gene: TRBV11-2
J gene: TRBJ2-1
D gene: NA
CDR3 protein: CASSSNPSYNEQFF
CDR3 DNA: TGTGCCAGCAGTTCTAATCCGTCCTACAATGAGCAGTTCTTC

V gene: TRBV7-9
J gene: TRBJ2-3
D gene: TRBD2
CDR3 protein: CASSPRRVGGSTDTQYF
CDR3 DNA: TGTGCCAGCAGCCCGAGGCGAGTGGGGGGGAGCACAGATACGCAGTATTTT

V gene: TRBV5-1
J gene: TRBJ2-7
D gene: NA
CDR3 protein: CASSQQGAQYF
CDR3 DNA: TGCGCCAGCAGCCAGCAGGGCGCGCAGTACTTC

V gene: TRBV18
J gene: TRBJ2-3
D gene: TRBD2
CDR3 protein: CASSPRSSGRYTDTQYF
CDR3 DNA: TGTGCCAGCTCACCACGTTCTAGCGGGAGATACACAGATACGCAGTATTTT

V gene: TRBV27
J gene: TRBJ2-5
D gene: TRBD2
CDR3 protein: CASSWGGSYQETQYF
CDR3 DNA: TGTGCCAGCAGTTGGGGGGGTAGCTACCAAGAGACCCAGTACTTC

V gene: TRBV9
J gene: TRBJ1-5
D gene: NA
CDR3 protein: CASSVVGRVGGSCNQPQHF
CDR3 DNA: TGTGCCAGCAGCGTAGTAGGAAGGGTCGGGGGTAGTTGCAATCAGCCCCAGCATTTT

V gene: TRBV4-2
J gene: TRBJ2-4
D gene: TRBD1
CDR3 protein: CASSPYRGSAKNIQYF
CDR3 DNA: TGTGCCAGCAGCCCTTACAGGGGCTCAGCCAAAAACATTCAGTACTTC

V gene: TRBV5-1
J gene: TRBJ1-4
D gene: NA
CDR3 protein: CASSLGSGWNEKLFF
CDR3 DNA: TGCGCCAGCAGCCTGGGATCCGGGTGGAATGAAAAACTGTTTTTT

V gene: TRBV28
J gene: TRBJ2-7
D gene: TRBD1
CDR3 protein: CASSLGTGLSEQYF
CDR3 DNA: TGTGCCAGCAGTTTAGGGACAGGGTTAAGCGAGCAGTACTTC

V gene: TRBV5-1
J gene: TRBJ1-1
D gene: NA
CDR3 protein: CASSLIGDTEAFF
CDR3 DNA: TGCGCCAGCAGCTTGATAGGAGACACTGAAGCTTTCTTT

V gene: TRBV18
J gene: TRBJ2-7
D gene: TRBD1
CDR3 protein: CASSQRQGVSYEQYF
CDR3 DNA: TGTGCCAGCTCCCAGAGACAGGGGGTGTCCTACGAGCAGTACTTC

V gene: TRBV27
J gene: TRBJ2-7
D gene: NA
CDR3 protein: CASRGHGGNEQYF
CDR3 DNA: TGTGCCAGCAGGGGACATGGGGGTAACGAGCAGTACTTC

V gene: TRBV7-6
J gene: TRBJ2-7
D gene: TRBD1
CDR3 protein: CASSAGTGAAPYEQYF
CDR3 DNA: TGTGCCAGCAGCGCGGGGACAGGGGCCGCCCCCTACGAGCAGTACTTC

V gene: TRBV28
J gene: TRBJ1-5
D gene: NA
CDR3 protein: CASSLGGSNQPQHF
CDR3 DNA: TGTGCCAGCAGTTTGGGGGGAAGCAATCAGCCCCAGCATTTT

V gene: TRBV2
J gene: TRBJ2-5
D gene: NA
CDR3 protein: CASNKGGWQETQYF
CDR3 DNA: TGTGCCAGCAATAAAGGGGGTTGGCAAGAGACCCAGTACTTC

V gene: TRBV5-4
J gene: TRBJ2-4
D gene: TRBD1
CDR3 protein: CASSTEGGAYIQYF
CDR3 DNA: TGTGCCAGCAGCACTGAAGGGGGCGCCTACATTCAGTACTTC

V gene: TRBV30
J gene: TRBJ2-3
D gene: NA
CDR3 protein: CAWSARTVAGSQDTQYF
CDR3 DNA: TGTGCCTGGAGTGCGAGGACAGTGGCCGGATCACAAGATACGCAGTATTTT